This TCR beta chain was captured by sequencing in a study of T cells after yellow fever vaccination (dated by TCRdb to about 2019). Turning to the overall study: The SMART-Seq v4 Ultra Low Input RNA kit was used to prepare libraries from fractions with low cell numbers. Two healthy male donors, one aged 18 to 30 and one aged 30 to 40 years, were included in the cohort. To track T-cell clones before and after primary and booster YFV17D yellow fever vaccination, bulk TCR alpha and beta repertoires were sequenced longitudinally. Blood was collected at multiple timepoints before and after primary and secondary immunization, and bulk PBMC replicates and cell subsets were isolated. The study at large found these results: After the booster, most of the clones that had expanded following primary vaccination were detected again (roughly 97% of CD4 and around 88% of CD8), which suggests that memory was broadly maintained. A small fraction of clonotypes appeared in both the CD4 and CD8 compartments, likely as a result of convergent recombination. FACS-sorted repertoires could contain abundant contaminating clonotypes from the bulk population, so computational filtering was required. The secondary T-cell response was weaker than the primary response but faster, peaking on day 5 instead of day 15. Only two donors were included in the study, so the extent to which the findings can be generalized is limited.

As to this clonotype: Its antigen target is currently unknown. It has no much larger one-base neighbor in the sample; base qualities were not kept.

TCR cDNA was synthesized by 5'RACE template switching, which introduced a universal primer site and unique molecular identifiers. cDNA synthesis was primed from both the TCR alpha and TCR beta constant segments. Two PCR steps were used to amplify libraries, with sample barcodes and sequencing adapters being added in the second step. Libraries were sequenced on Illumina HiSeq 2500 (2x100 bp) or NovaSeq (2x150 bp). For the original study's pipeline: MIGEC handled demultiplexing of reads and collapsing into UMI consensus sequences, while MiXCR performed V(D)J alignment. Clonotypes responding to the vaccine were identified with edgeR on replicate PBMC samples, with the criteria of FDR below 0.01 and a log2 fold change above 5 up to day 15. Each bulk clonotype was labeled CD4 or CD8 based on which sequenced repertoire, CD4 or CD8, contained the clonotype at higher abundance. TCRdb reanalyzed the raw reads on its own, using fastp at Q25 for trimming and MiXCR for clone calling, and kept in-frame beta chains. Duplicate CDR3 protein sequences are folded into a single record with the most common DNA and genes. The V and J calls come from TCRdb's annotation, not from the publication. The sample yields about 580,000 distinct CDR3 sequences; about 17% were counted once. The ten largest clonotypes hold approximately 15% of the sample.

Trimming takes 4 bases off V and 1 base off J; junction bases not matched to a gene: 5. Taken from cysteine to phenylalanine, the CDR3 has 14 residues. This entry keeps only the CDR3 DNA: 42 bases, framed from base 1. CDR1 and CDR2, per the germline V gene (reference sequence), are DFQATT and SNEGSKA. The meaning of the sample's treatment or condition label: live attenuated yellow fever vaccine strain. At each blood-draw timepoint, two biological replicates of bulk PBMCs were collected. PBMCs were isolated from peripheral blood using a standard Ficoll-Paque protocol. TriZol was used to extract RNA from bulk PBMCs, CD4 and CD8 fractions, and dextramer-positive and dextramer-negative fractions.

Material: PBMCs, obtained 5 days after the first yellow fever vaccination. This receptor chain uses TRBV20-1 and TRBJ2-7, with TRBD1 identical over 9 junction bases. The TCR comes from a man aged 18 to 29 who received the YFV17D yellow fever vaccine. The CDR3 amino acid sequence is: CSATQGAASYEQYF. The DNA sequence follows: TGCAGTGCTACACAGGGGGCAGCTTCCTACGAGCAGTACTTC.